The 26 T cell receptor beta chains below come from one sample, sequenced in a study of identical twins. From the 5' RACE reads, TCRdb called clonotypes with MiXCR, one entry per CDR3 protein. The sample lists hundreds of thousands of distinct CDR3 sequences, roughly a quarter occurring once. A further study also used this sample, focusing on T cells expressing NK-cell markers.

The sample was CD4+ T cells sorted from blood. The origin of the receptors is a woman aged 18-29 years in good health.

CDR3 DNA sequence: TGCAGTGCTAGGAGGACTAGCGGGGTAGATGAGCAGTTCTTC. Protein sequence: CSARRTSGVDEQFF. This rearrangement joins TRBV20-1 to TRBJ2-1, with 12 bases matching TRBD2. Germline V CDR1 and CDR2: DFQATT, SNEGSKA (reference sequence). CDR3 length: 14 residues. V trimming: 3 bases; J trimming: 8 bases; junction bases outside the gene matches: 5.

The chain's CDR3 is CATSDSTASGYEQYF. CDR3 bases: TGTGCCACCAGTGATTCAACGGCTAGCGGGTACGAGCAGTACTTC. V is TRBV24-1 and J is TRBJ2-7; TRBD2 matches 8 bases. Germline-derived CDR1 and CDR2 are KGHDR and SFDVKD. The V and J ends lost 2 bases and 4 bases, in that order; junction bases with no gene match: 6. The CDR3 is made up of 15 amino acids.

CDR3: CASSFLAASTDTQYF. The CDR3 nucleotides read TGTGCCAGCAGCTTCTTGGCGGCTAGCACAGATACGCAGTATTTT. The V gene is TRBV7-2, the J gene TRBJ2-3, with D hard to call. V was pared by 3 bases and J by 0 bases, with 10 bases between. The CDR3 contains 15 residues. Germline values: CDR1 SGHTA, CDR2 FQGNSA.

The chain recombines TRBV7-2 with TRBJ2-3; 11 nucleotides match TRBD2. The CDR3 runs 17 residues. Germline trimming cut 3 bases from V and 0 bases from J; bases unmatched to any gene: 5. CDR1 and CDR2 (germline): SGHTA, FQGNSA. The CDR3: CASSFPRTSGSTDTQYF. The CDR3 DNA sequence: TGTGCCAGCAGCTTCCCCCGGACTAGCGGGAGCACAGATACGCAGTATTTT.

This clonotype was recorded a few times. The V gene is TRBV9, the J gene TRBJ2-3, with 10 positions matching TRBD2. The CDR3 runs 17 residues. J lost 4 bases, V lost 0 bases, and 8 bases had no gene match. Germline-derived CDR1 and CDR2 are SGDLS and YYNGEE. The CDR3 DNA reads TGTGCCAGCAGCGTAGCCTCCCTAGCGGGGGTTGCAGATACGCAGTATTTT. It specifies CASSVASLAGVADTQYF.

The chain uses TRBV30 and TRBJ1-1; no reliable D call. Germline V gives CDR1 GTSNPN, CDR2 SVGIG (reference sequence). Trimming shortened V by 2 bases and J by 6 bases, and 10 bases separated the two germline ends. CDR3 size: 12 residues. The CDR3 DNA reads as TGTGCCTGGAGTCACGCCTCCTCTGAAGCTTTCTTT. It translates to CAWSHASSEAFF.

The chain carries TRBV12-3 or TRBV12-4 and TRBJ2-2; TRBD1 aligns across 7 bases. Trimming removed 4 bases from V and 4 bases from J; junction bases left unmatched: 12. There are 17 residues in the CDR3. The chain's CDR3 is CASSSTPTGWGTGELFF. In DNA, the CDR3 is TGTGCCAGCAGTTCGACCCCGACAGGGTGGGGCACCGGGGAGCTGTTTTTT.

This chain connects TRBV7-2 to TRBJ2-3, with a possible D match to TRBD2 (5 bases). Germline CDR1 reads SGHTA; CDR2 reads FQGNSA. CDR3 size: 15 residues. Between the trimmed V and J ends, which lost 2 bases and 3 bases, there was a span of 12 bases. This CDR3 is CASSLYGIGTDTQYF. The CDR3 DNA reads TGTGCCAGCAGCTTATACGGGATTGGAACAGATACGCAGTATTTT.

This clonotype was counted only a few times. This chain uses TRBV20-1 with TRBJ2-5, with D possibly matching TRBD1 (5 bases). The CDR3 loop spans 12 amino acids. Per the germline V gene, CDR1 is DFQATT and CDR2 is SNEGSKA (reference sequence). V lost 6 bases to trimming and J lost 2 bases, with 10 bases between them. The CDR3 loop reads CSAWTRQETQYF. The CDR3 nucleotides are TGCAGTGCCTGGACACGACAAGAGACCCAGTACTTC.

The table lists this clonotype with a few counts. This chain connects TRBV5-1 to TRBJ2-7; D might be TRBD1 (6 bases). From germline, CDR1 is SGHRS and CDR2 YFSETQ. CDR3 length equals 16 residues. Trimming took 4 bases from V and 7 from J, leaving 24 bases between them. The CDR3 region is CASSIGQTVLDGEQYF. CDR3 sequence (DNA): TGCGCCAGCAGCATCGGACAGACCGTCTTGGATGGGGAGCAGTACTTC. The variable domain in full, with the rest retrieved from reference TRBV5-1 and TRBJ2-7, is KAGVTQTPRYLIKTRGQQVTLSCSPISGHRSVSWYQQTPGQGLQFLFEYFSETQRNKGNFPGRFSGRQFSNSRSEMNVSTLELGDSALYLCASSIGQTVLDGEQYFGPGTRLTVT.

The V call is TRBV27, the J call TRBJ2-7, with D unclear. V gave up 4 bases and J gave up 3 bases, with 16 bases separating them. CDR1 is MNHEY and CDR2 is SMNVEV in the germline V gene (reference sequence). The CDR3 length is 15 residues. The CDR3 DNA sequence: TGTGCCAGCAGTTCCCCGGCAGTCGCTAACTACGAGCAGTACTTC. Its protein is CASSSPAVANYEQYF.

V usage is TRBV7-9 and J usage is TRBJ2-1; TRBD2 matches 10 bases. V shed 2 bases, J shed 7 bases, and the junction held 5 bases outside the gene matches. The CDR3 totals 15 residues. Germline CDR1 and CDR2: SEHNR and FQNEAQ (reference sequence). In nucleotides, the CDR3 is TGTGCCAGCAGCTTAAGCGGGAGGGCCGTAAATGAGCAGTTCTTC. It codes for CASSLSGRAVNEQFF.

CDR3 protein: CSARDRGIGAFF. The CDR3 DNA is TGCAGTGCTAGAGATCGGGGGATTGGAGCTTTCTTT. The chain recombines TRBV20-1 with TRBJ1-1; TRBD1 is a possible D gene (5 bases). This CDR3 comprises 12 residues. V gave up 0 bases and J gave up 10 bases, with 12 bases separating them. In germline, CDR1 is DFQATT, CDR2 SNEGSKA (reference sequence).

This clonotype was detected a few times. V gene TRBV2 combines with J gene TRBJ1-1; D remains unclear. CDR1 is SNHLY and CDR2 is FYNNEI in the germline V gene. The V gene lost 7 bases and the J gene lost 1 base, with 16 bases spanning the gap. The CDR3 spans 15 residues. Here the CDR3 DNA reads TGTGCCAGCAACGGCGGAGTTAGCAGGAACACTGAAGCTTTCTTT. It encodes CASNGGVSRNTEAFF.

This clonotype was detected only a few times. The rearrangement links TRBV20-1 to TRBJ2-5; maybe TRBD2 (5 bases). The CDR3 is made up of 13 amino acids. Trimming left V 3 bases short and J 2 bases short, with 10 bases between. From germline, CDR1 is DFQATT and CDR2 SNEGSKA (reference sequence). The CDR3 bases are TGCAGTGCTAGCGGGGAGACTCAAGAGACCCAGTACTTC. This translates into CSASGETQETQYF.

This clonotype was observed many times. V usage is TRBV12-3 or TRBV12-4 and J usage is TRBJ2-1; tentative D call: TRBD2 (6 bases). The CDR3 runs 15 residues. V was trimmed by 6 bases and J by 2 bases, leaving 14 bases between them. CDR3 sequence: CASRGRRGTYNEQFF. Here the CDR3 DNA reads TGTGCCAGCAGGGGGCGGCGGGGCACCTACAATGAGCAGTTCTTC.

CDR3 coding DNA: TGTGCCAGCAGCCGGCTAGCGGCTAGCTCCTACAATGAGCAGTTCTTC. Protein: CASSRLAASSYNEQFF. The V gene is TRBV7-2, the J gene TRBJ2-1, with 7 bases fitting TRBD2. CDR1 and CDR2 from the germline V gene are SGHTA and FQGNSA. The trim removed 5 bases at V and 0 bases at J, leaving 7 bases unmatched. This CDR3 contains 16 residues.

The rearrangement joins TRBV5-1 to TRBJ2-3; D assignment may be TRBD1 or TRBD2 (5 bases each). The V end was cut by 5 bases, the J end by 8 bases, with 21 bases between. The CDR3 consists of 15 residues. Germline V gene sequence: CDR1 SGHRS, CDR2 YFSETQ. CDR3 coding DNA: TGCGCCAGCAGTCTTGACGATCCGGGACGGCTTACGCAGTATTTT. Translating it yields CASSLDDPGRLTQYF.

This clonotype was found a few times. V gene TRBV5-1 combines with J gene TRBJ2-1, with 8 bases matching TRBD2. The CDR3 is 15 residues long. Germline V gives CDR1 SGHRS, CDR2 YFSETQ. V gave up 2 bases and J gave up 10 bases; unmatched junction bases: 11. The DNA of the CDR3 is TGCGCCAGCAGCTTAGGGGCGGGAGGCCCTGAAGAGCAGTTCTTC. It is translated as CASSLGAGGPEEQFF.

This clonotype has more than one count but fewer than ten. The chain employs TRBV9 and TRBJ2-2; 7 bases line up with TRBD1. V dropped 0 bases and J dropped 1; count of bases not matched to a gene: 0. The CDR3 contains 15 residues. From germline, CDR1 is SGDLS and CDR2 YYNGEE. The CDR3, as DNA: TGTGCCAGCAGCGTAGGGACAGGGAACACCGGGGAGCTGTTTTTT. Residues: CASSVGTGNTGELFF.

This clonotype was seen a few times. The chain recombines TRBV20-1 with TRBJ1-5; D not resolved. The CDR3 covers 12 residues. The V gene lost 1 base and the J gene lost 4 bases, with 5 bases spanning the gap. Germline assignment: CDR1 DFQATT and CDR2 SNEGSKA (reference sequence). CDR3 coding DNA: TGCAGTGCTAGAGTTGTAAATCAGCCCCAGCATTTT. It is translated as CSARVVNQPQHF.

The chain has TRBV5-1 and TRBJ2-5; TRBD2 might be the D (6 bases). V lost 4 bases to trimming and J lost 2 bases, with 12 bases between them. This CDR3 has 14 residues. CDR1 SGHRS and CDR2 YFSETQ come from the germline V gene. The CDR3 is CASSGGTEQETQYF. The CDR3 DNA reads as TGCGCCAGCAGCGGGGGGACGGAGCAAGAGACCCAGTACTTC.

This CDR3 reads CASSPTLAGGDNEQFF. The CDR3 coding sequence is TGTGCCAGCAGCCCAACTTTAGCGGGGGGAGACAATGAGCAGTTCTTC. The V gene is TRBV9, the J gene TRBJ2-1; 10 nucleotides line up with TRBD2. CDR1 SGDLS and CDR2 YYNGEE come from the germline V gene. V lost 4 bases, J lost 5 bases, and 9 bases stayed unmatched. The CDR3 sequence is 16 residues long.

V is TRBV11-1 and J is TRBJ1-5; 7 nucleotides match TRBD1. CDR3 length equals 18 residues. Germline V gives CDR1 SGHAT, CDR2 FQDESV (reference sequence). J gave up 0 bases and V 6 bases, and 14 bases lay outside the gene matches. The CDR3, as DNA: TGTGCCAGCAGGGAAAAACAGGGGCAGAATTATAGCAATCAGCCCCAGCATTTT. This gives the protein CASREKQGQNYSNQPQHF.

The rearrangement links TRBV5-1 to TRBJ2-3; D is unclear. Per germline, CDR1 SGHRS and CDR2 YFSETQ. The CDR3 is 15 residues long. V dropped 1 base and J dropped 2 bases, with 11 bases sitting between them. DNA of the CDR3: TGCGCCAGCAGCTTGCTTACAGCCTTCACAGATACGCAGTATTTT. Residues: CASSLLTAFTDTQYF.

The J gene is TRBJ2-3, the V gene TRBV6-5; 10 positions agree with TRBD2. V was pared by 3 bases and J by 0 bases, with 0 bases of the junction left unmatched. The CDR3 is 15 residues long. From germline, CDR1 is MNHEY and CDR2 SVGAGI. CDR3 coding DNA: TGTGCCAGCAGTTATAGCGGGGGGAGCACAGATACGCAGTATTTT. This encodes CASSYSGGSTDTQYF.